This T cell receptor (beta chain) was found in a study of blood T cell repertoires in COVID-19. CDR1 is SEHNR, CDR2 FQNEAQ, per germline (reference sequence). The CDR3 consists of 16 residues. Turning to this clone: Mismatch with germline at one junction end may stem from a read error.

Methods used by the authors: Amplifying reference gene primers gave estimates of nucleated cell counts. Clones were sequenced by immunoSEQ multiplex PCR, and TCRdb holds only the in-frame ones, with some missing. The D gene and trimming were derived from the DNA, and the V and J assignments and clone size from that table. The sample holds over 95,000 clones, about four fifths seen once. Sequenced: peripheral blood. The V and J genes are TRBV7-9 and TRBJ1-3; D gene ambiguous. This receptor was taken from a human donor in a cohort sampled during active COVID-19. For the CDR3, the DNA is TGTGCCAGCAGTTTAGCGGCGGGGAACACTGGAAACACCATATATTTT. Protein product: CASSLAAGNTGNTIYF.